This is a list of T cell receptor beta chains from one sample in a study of blood T cell repertoires in COVID-19. The assay was immunoSEQ multiplex PCR, and TCRdb's table has in-frame clones only and misses some. The sample consists of roughly 100,000 clones, 70% to 85% of them appearing once. The sample consisted of peripheral blood. The receptors shown here come from a woman aged 55-70 years with acute or convalescent COVID-19. CDR3s include the opening cysteine and the closing phenylalanine or tryptophan. A D gene is named only where the DNA matches it firmly. Size is stated for part of the rows, as once, few or many counts, or as a class when the clone is expanded.

J | D | size | V | DNA | CDR3
TRBJ2-1 | TRBD2 | - | TRBV20-1 | TGCAGTGCAAGTTGGACTAGCGGGGCTGAGGCCTACAATGAGCAGTTCTTC | CSASWTSGAEAYNEQFF
TRBJ2-7 | TRBD2 | - | TRBV12-5 | TGTGCTAGTGGTAATCTAGCGGGGGGGAACTCCTACGAGCAGTACTTC | CASGNLAGGNSYEQYF
TRBJ1-2 | - | - | TRBV11-2 | TGTGCCAGCAGCTTACAGGGATTTGGCTACACCTTC | CASSLQGFGYTF
TRBJ2-7 | - | - | TRBV6-5 | TGTGCCAGCAGGGACTTGGGACAAGATTTCTACGAGCAGTACTTC | CASRDLGQDFYEQYF
TRBJ2-7 | TRBD2 | - | TRBV27 | TGTGCCAGCAGTTTCGGCGGTAGCGGGATTCCCTACGAGCAGTACTTC | CASSFGGSGIPYEQYF
TRBJ2-3 | TRBD2 | - | TRBV27 | TGTGCCAGCAGACGAACTAGCGCGGGGATAAGCACAGATACGCAGTATTTT | CASRRTSAGISTDTQYF
TRBJ2-1 | TRBD1 | - | TRBV5-4 | TGTGCCAGCAGCCTGGGACAGGGTGAGACGGATGAGCAGTTCTTC | CASSLGQGETDEQFF
TRBJ1-1 | - | few | TRBV7-8 | TGTGCCAGCAGCAAAACAGGGAACACTGAAGCTTTCTTT | CASSKTGNTEAFF
TRBJ1-6 | - | - | TRBV28 | TGTGCCAGCAGTTCGCCGGGAGGCAATCCACCCCTCCACTTT | CASSSPGGNPPLHF
TRBJ2-7 | - | - | TRBV7-2 | TGTGCCAGCAGCTTTCAACACTTTGGGGGGGAGCAGTACTTC | CASSFQHFGGEQYF
TRBJ1-3 | - | - | TRBV7-8 | TGTGCCAGCACCCCCGGGGGGTTCTCTGGAAACACCATATATTTT | CASTPGGFSGNTIYF
TRBJ2-7 | TRBD1 | - | TRBV27 | TGTGCCAGCGTGGGTAACAGGGGGCCGGCTACCTACGAGCAGTACTTC | CASVGNRGPATYEQYF
TRBJ1-4 | - | - | TRBV6-5 | TGTGCCAGCACCTTCGAAAGGCAGGGTCGAAAACTGTTTTTT | CASTFERQGRKLFF
TRBJ1-2 | - | few | TRBV5-1 | TGCGCCAGCAGCCACGGACAGACAGCTTCTAACTATGGCTACACCTTC | CASSHGQTASNYGYTF
TRBJ1-1 | TRBD1 | - | TRBV5-5 | TGTGCCAGCAGCTCGATGGACAGGAGGAACACTGAAGCTTTCTTT | CASSSMDRRNTEAFF
TRBJ1-2 | - | - | TRBV6-5 | TGTGCCAGCAGTTACGGTCAGATCTATGGCTACACCTTC | CASSYGQIYGYTF
TRBJ2-4 | - | - | TRBV27 | TGTGCCAGCAGTTTTGCAGGGGAAAACATTCAGTACTTC | CASSFAGENIQYF
TRBJ1-2 | - | - | TRBV6-1 | TGTGCCAGCAGTGAAGGAGGAAGCGGGGTCGGGGCGGATGGCTACACCTTC | CASSEGGSGVGADGYTF
TRBJ2-7 | - | - | TRBV5-1 | TGCGCCAGCAGCTTGTACTACGAGCAGTACTTC | CASSLYYEQYF
TRBJ2-2 | - | - | TRBV28 | TGTGCCAGCAGTTTATCTTTGAGCGGCCGGGGGGAGCTGTTTTTT | CASSLSLSGRGELFF
TRBJ1-2 | - | - | TRBV7-8 | TGTGCCAGCAGCTTAGAGCGGACGGTCACCTTC | CASSLERTVTF
TRBJ1-1 | - | once | TRBV7-3 | TGTGCCAGCAGCTCAGGCTCAACCCAGAACACTGAAGCTTTCTTT | CASSSGSTQNTEAFF
TRBJ1-1 | - | - | TRBV3-1/TRBV3-2 | TGTGCCAGCAGCCAAGGCCGGACCCAGGGGGCTTTCTTT | CASSQGRTQGAFF
TRBJ2-1 | - | - | TRBV6-2/TRBV6-3 | TGTGCCAGCAGTTACTCGAGGTACAATGAGCAGTTCTTC | CASSYSRYNEQFF
TRBJ1-1 | - | - | TRBV6-6 | TGTGCCAGCAGTTACTCGACCCAGGGGTATGAAGCTTTCTTT | CASSYSTQGYEAFF
TRBJ2-6 | TRBD2 | few | TRBV7-2 | TGTGCCAGCAGTACCCTAACTCGCGGGGGATACTCTGGGGCCAACGTCCTGACTTTC | CASSTLTRGGYSGANVLTF
TRBJ2-2 | - | - | TRBV28 | TGTGCCAGCAGTTTATTGTACCTAGCAGACACCGGGGAGCTGTTTTTT | CASSLLYLADTGELFF
TRBJ2-1 | TRBD2 | once | TRBV5-4 | TGTGCCAGCAGCCTCGGACTAGCGGGATACAATGAGCAGTTCTTC | CASSLGLAGYNEQFF
TRBJ2-3 | - | - | TRBV27 | TGTGCCACCATGCTCTACGATACGCAGTATTTT | CATMLYDTQYF
TRBJ1-6 | - | - | TRBV15 | TGTGCCACCAGCAGGGACACCTATAATTCACCCCTCCACTTT | CATSRDTYNSPLHF
TRBJ2-5 | - | - | TRBV11-3 | TGTGCCAGCAGCGGGGGGGCTGAGACCCAGTACTTC | CASSGGAETQYF
TRBJ1-4 | TRBD1 | - | TRBV5-4 | TGTGCCAGTCAGGGGGGCAGGGCTGAAAAACTGTTTTTT | CASQGGRAEKLFF
TRBJ2-7 | TRBD1 | - | TRBV6-5 | TGTGCCAGCACTAAGGGACAGGGATTAGATCAGTACTTC | CASTKGQGLDQYF
TRBJ1-1 | - | - | TRBV27 | TGTGCCAGCTCGAAGAACCGCGACACTGAAGCTTTCTTT | CASSKNRDTEAFF
TRBJ2-7 | - | - | TRBV7-9 | TGTGCCAGCAGCCTAGCTCGCGGCCTAGTAAGCTCCTACGAGCAGTACTTC | CASSLARGLVSSYEQYF
TRBJ2-1 | - | - | TRBV29-1 | TGCAGCGTTGATCCCCCGGTGGAGGACTACAATGAGCAGTTCTTC | CSVDPPVEDYNEQFF
TRBJ1-4 | - | - | TRBV4-2 | TGTGCCAGCAGCCTTACGCGGGGGCCGTTCGAAAAACTGTTTTTT | CASSLTRGPFEKLFF
TRBJ1-1 | - | few | TRBV6-5 | TGTGCCAGCAGTCCGCGACATGGGGGGAGCACTGAAGCTTTCTTT | CASSPRHGGSTEAFF
TRBJ2-7 | TRBD1 | - | TRBV5-1 | TGCGCCAGCAGCTTGGGCTTTTCCGGGACAGGGGTTTCCTACGAGCAGTACTTC | CASSLGFSGTGVSYEQYF
TRBJ2-7 | TRBD1 | - | TRBV5-1 | TGCGCCAGCACCTTTACAGGGGGCGACGAGCAGTACTTC | CASTFTGGDEQYF
TRBJ1-1 | - | - | TRBV25-1 | TGTGCCAGCAGTGAGCCCGGGTCCGTGAACACTGAAGCTTTCTTT | CASSEPGSVNTEAFF